This T cell receptor beta chain was sequenced in a study of Graves' ophthalmopathy and Graves' hyperthyroidism (dated by TCRdb to 2017 to 2018). For context, the study as a whole: Peripheral blood was collected at initial diagnosis, before any treatment. The study used TCR beta repertoire signatures to distinguish Graves' ophthalmopathy from Graves' hyperthyroidism and to predict progression to ophthalmopathy. In total, some 130 blood samples were TCR-sequenced: 43 ophthalmopathy, some 80 hyperthyroidism and some 17 hyperthyroidism-to-ophthalmopathy patients. To explore V-J signatures that separate ophthalmopathy from hyperthyroidism, a discovery set of about a hundred patients was enrolled, consisting of more than 40 with ophthalmopathy and around 60 with stable hyperthyroidism. For independent validation, a separate cohort was made up of 18 to 20 hyperthyroidism patients plus 17 patients who later progressed from hyperthyroidism to ophthalmopathy. In six hyperthyroidism patients, the T-cell repertoire of thyroid tissue was compared with the T-cell repertoire of blood. Following sampling, methimazole starting at 30 mg daily was administered to hyperthyroidism patients, and high-dose intravenous methylprednisolone was administered to ophthalmopathy patients. The 100 or so discovery patients were randomly split 7:3 into training and test sets. What the work shows at the level of the full study, not this receptor alone: No statistical method was used to predetermine the sample size, and group allocation was not hidden from the investigators. Among expanded thyroid clonotypes with frequency above 0.001, most also showed up in blood, which suggests that blood repertoires may reflect the thyroid immune response. In validation, the model predicted ophthalmopathy progression with roughly 68% sensitivity and 72% to 80% specificity; more than ten predicted patients were CT-confirmed with GO in a median of approximately 6.5 months. In cross-validation, the 13-signature model distinguished ophthalmopathy from stable hyperthyroidism with 87.88% sensitivity and about 81% specificity, while in the test set the corresponding values were roughly 80% and 75%.

For repertoire sequencing, the TCR beta CDR3 regions were amplified from RNA transcripts. A first-round RT-PCR used HTBI primers with the Qiagen OneStep RT-PCR kit, followed by a second-round multiplex PCR, size selection and purification. Sequencing of the libraries was carried out on an Illumina HiSeq2000 in paired-end mode with 100 bp reads. Turning to the authors' computational methods: SOAPnuke was used to process the reads, removing any read that contained adapters or uncalled bases, had a mean Phred below 15, or lacked an exact match to the constant primer or identifier. COPE v1.2.5 was used to merge the high-quality paired reads. Unique nucleotide sequences were defined as clonotypes and aligned to IMGT TRB V, D and J references using MiTCR v1.1. The analysis was limited to V-J combinations with a frequency above 0.0001, which together covered 99.2% of the repertoires. For each V-J combination, a TCR clonal expansion and chaos score was defined as the ratio of F50 clonal expansion to chaos observed in the TCRdist matrix. Welch's t-statistics and random forest were used to narrow the features down to more than 10 V-J combinations, which were then fed into a naive Bayes classifier. Thyroid-blood repertoire similarity was quantified with the Morisita-Horn index. TCRdb reworked the public reads: Q25 trimming with fastp, MiXCR clone assembly, productive beta chains retained. Every distinct CDR3 protein forms one entry, paired with its most common genes and DNA. TCRdb, rather than the study authors, made the V and J calls. The sample contains under 200,000 distinct CDR3 sequences, 30% to 45% of them found a single time. The top ten clonotypes cover around 5.8% of the sample.

Ophthalmopathy patients had moderately to severely active disease, Clinical Activity Score of at least 3, NOSPECS grade of at least 4, and disease duration under 3 months. Patients with other autoimmune diseases, uncontrolled infections, pregnancy or lactation were excluded from the study. Diagnosis relied on clinical symptoms, serum thyroxine, TRAb, thyroid ultrasound and orbital computed tomography. Ficoll-Paque density gradient centrifugation was used to isolate PBMCs from around 10 ml of fresh peripheral blood. Total RNA was extracted with Trizol reagent and quality-checked on an Agilent 2100 Bioanalyzer. The CDR3 contains 13 residues, cysteine and phenylalanine counted. Only the CDR3 part of the read is kept: 39 bases, read in frame from the first base. CDR1 and CDR2 are drawn from the germline V gene: SGHAT, FQNNGV. Relative to germline, V is 0 bases shorter and J is 5 bases shorter, with 7 bases between their ends.

Comment on this clonotype: What this receptor recognizes is not known. Base qualities are not provided; no much larger clone lies one nucleotide away.

This TCR came from a woman aged 35 to 49 with Graves' ophthalmopathy. Donor details come from another sample of the same person, matched by shared clones. The V and J segments used are TRBV11-2 and TRBJ1-1; confidence is insufficient to name the D gene. The specimen sequenced was peripheral blood. The DNA is TGTGCCAGCAGCTTAGAGGAGCTTACTGAAGCTTTCTTT. Translated, it gives CASSLEELTEAFF.